One T cell receptor beta chain is described in this entry. Original data processing: Reference gene primer amplification gave nucleated cell count estimates. Measured with immunoSEQ multiplex PCR; TCRdb has only the in-frame clones, and not every one. The D gene and trimming were derived from the DNA, and the V and J assignments and clone size from that table. The data contain about 180,000 clones, approximately 88% of them seen just once; the ten biggest clones take up 7%. Seattle patients were enrolled during active infection and followed longitudinally. Trimming shortened V by 6 bases and J by 7 bases, and 12 bases separated the two germline ends. CDR3 length: 13 residues. Germline lookup yields CDR1 MNHEY and CDR2 SMNVEV (reference sequence). This record comes from a study of blood T cell repertoires in COVID-19. Across the study: Specimens from acute and convalescent COVID-19 originated in the United States, Italy and Spain. In each case, the material was cDNA or gDNA derived from T cells, B-cell-depleted T cells, or PBMCs.

The rearrangement links TRBV27 to TRBJ2-2, with a tentative D call TRBD1 (6 bases). This clonotype originated in a middle-aged woman with COVID-19, enrolled during active disease. Material: peripheral blood. For the CDR3, the DNA is TGTGCCAGCAGACAGGGTGGTGGCGGGGAGCTGTTTTTT. This gives the protein CASRQGGGGELFF.